The present T cell receptor (beta chain) was sequenced within a study of T-cell memory formation after mild COVID-19. Study-level points and caveats: In pre-infection memory, a portion of responding clones appeared, which suggested that cross-reactive memory joined. Whereas later expanders leaned CD4+, clones contracting day 15 to 85 showed a balanced CD4/CD8 makeup.

CDR3 length: 14 amino acids. The germline gives CDR1 DFQATT, CDR2 SNEGSKA (reference sequence). V was clipped by 6 bases and J by 4 bases, with 17 bases between them. This clonotype has a handful of counts. Its antigen remains unidentified. 5'RACE, which relied on constant-segment primers, yielded TCR alpha and TCR beta cDNA libraries carrying sample barcodes and UMIs. In TCRdb, the 5' RACE reads were re-called with MiXCR into one record per CDR3 protein. The repertoire holds hundreds of thousands of distinct CDR3 sequences, with about 18% as singletons. This chain links TRBV20-1 with TRBJ2-3; D possibly corresponds to TRBD2 (6 bases). Sequenced: PBMCs or a T cell subset sorted from them (not recorded which). This clonotype originated in an adult woman who had mild COVID-19 (a few samples of this study predate the infection). Cell type and time point are not known. The CDR3 spells CSAKGTSVSDTQYF. Written as DNA, the CDR3 is TGCAGTGCCAAAGGGACTTCCGTGTCAGATACGCAGTATTTT.